This T cell receptor (beta chain) derives from a study of blood T cell repertoires in COVID-19. Trimming pared 5 bases from V and 7 bases from J, leaving 18 bases between. This CDR3 has 15 amino acids. Germline V gives CDR1 SGHVS, CDR2 FQNEAQ. Data came from immunoSEQ multiplex PCR; TCRdb stores just in-frame clones and leaves some out. The sample contains 20,000 to 30,000 clones, roughly 89% of which appear only once. Sequenced input: peripheral blood. This chain uses TRBV7-8 with TRBJ1-5, with a tentative D call TRBD1 (6 bases). The source of this sequence is a woman aged 55-69 years with active COVID-19. The CDR3 DNA sequence: TGTGCCAGCAGCAAAGGGGGTCGGACCGAGCAGCCCCAGCATTTT. Protein product: CASSKGGRTEQPQHF. Complete variable domain (other parts from reference TRBV7-8 and TRBJ1-5): GAGVSQSPRYKVAKRGQDVALRCDPISGHVSLFWYQQALGQGPEFLTYFQNEAQLDKSGLPSDRFFAERPEGSVSTLKIQRTQQEDSAVYLCASSKGGRTEQPQHFGDGTRLSIL.